The 30 T cell receptor beta chains in this list originate from one sample, sequenced in a study. From the RT-PCR reads, TCRdb called clonotypes with MiXCR, one entry per CDR3 protein. The sample carries approximately 720,000 distinct CDR3 sequences, 14% recorded once. The material sequenced was memory CD4+ T cells from blood. The receptors derive from a female donor in good health, serving as a healthy control.

The genes are TRBV6-6 and TRBJ2-2; no reliable D call. The CDR3 is made up of 12 amino acids. Trimming took off 4 bases at V and 8 bases at J, with 8 bases between the two ends. Per the germline V gene, CDR1 is MNHNY and CDR2 is SVGAGI (reference sequence). For the CDR3, the DNA is TGTGCCAGCAGTTTTTTGTCAGGGGAGCTGTTTTTT. It codes for CASSFLSGELFF.

The rearrangement joins TRBV2 to TRBJ1-1; the D is unclear. The CDR3 contains 14 residues. V shed 10 bases and J shed 4 bases, with 19 bases lying between them. Germline V gives CDR1 SNHLY, CDR2 FYNNEI. CDR3 sequence reads: CAILQTLGVTEAFF. DNA of the CDR3: TGTGCCATCCTACAGACTCTTGGTGTCACTGAAGCTTTCTTT.

The rearrangement uses TRBV5-1 and TRBJ2-5, with 11 bases lining up with TRBD1. Trimming took 3 bases from V and 5 from J; bases not matched to a gene: 6. CDR3 length: 15 amino acids. CDR1 and CDR2 from the germline V gene are SGHRS and YFSETQ. In DNA form, the CDR3 reads TGCGCCAGCAGCTCCGGGACAGGGGGGGGGGAGACCCAGTACTTC. Translated, it gives CASSSGTGGGETQYF.

This clonotype was observed at least ten times. The chain uses TRBV29-1 and TRBJ1-1; D gene ambiguous. The germline V gene has CDR1 SQVTM and CDR2 ANQGSEA. The CDR3 loop spans 11 amino acids. Deletions cut 1 base from V and 5 bases from J, with 5 bases between. The CDR3 sequence: CSVEVGTEAFF. The CDR3 DNA reads TGCAGCGTTGAAGTGGGTACTGAAGCTTTCTTT.

This clonotype has at least ten counts. The chain joins TRBV29-1 to TRBJ2-7; 9 bases fit TRBD1. V shed 3 bases and J 0 bases; nucleotides not matched to a gene: 3. The CDR3 is 14 residues long. The germline V gene encodes CDR1 SQVTM and CDR2 ANQGSEA. The chain's CDR3 is CSVEDRGLSYEQYF. CDR3 bases: TGCAGCGTTGAGGACAGGGGCCTCTCCTACGAGCAGTACTTC.

This clonotype was picked up many times. The chain has TRBV5-1 and TRBJ1-1, with D uncertain. The V end was cut by 3 bases, the J end by 3 bases, with 15 bases between. The CDR3 sequence is 15 residues long. Germline CDR1 and CDR2: SGHRS and YFSETQ. The CDR3 DNA follows: TGCGCCAGCAGCTCCTTCGCGGGTGTGGACACTGAAGCTTTCTTT. It translates to CASSSFAGVDTEAFF.

The chain couples TRBV25-1 to TRBJ1-1, with 10 bases fitting TRBD1. The CDR3 has 16 residues. CDR1 and CDR2 (germline): MGHDK, SYGVNS. After removal of 5 bases from V and 7 bases from J, the junction contained 13 bases not matched to a gene. CDR3 sequence reads: CASSPPVGTGEFEAFF. CDR3 nucleotide sequence: TGTGCCAGCAGTCCCCCCGTTGGGACAGGGGAATTTGAAGCTTTCTTT.

The gene calls are TRBV20-1 and TRBJ2-3; 8 bases map to TRBD1. CDR3 size: 13 residues. Germline values: CDR1 DFQATT, CDR2 SNEGSKA (reference sequence). V lost 4 bases to trimming and J lost 4 bases; unmatched junction nucleotides: 4. The CDR3 sequence: CSATDRVSDTQYF. Here the CDR3 DNA reads TGCAGTGCTACGGACAGGGTCTCAGATACGCAGTATTTT.

This clonotype has only a few counts. V gene TRBV28 combines with J gene TRBJ2-2; D remains ambiguous. The V end lost 3 bases, the J end lost 6 bases, and 20 bases lay between the germline ends. CDR3 length: 17 amino acids. Germline V lookup: CDR1 MDHEN, CDR2 SYDVKM. The DNA for the CDR3 is TGTGCCAGCAGTTTTCGGCGACACTCTCGGTTCGCCGGGGAGCTGTTTTTT. Its translation: CASSFRRHSRFAGELFF.

This clonotype has at least ten counts. V gene TRBV9 combines with J gene TRBJ2-5, with D hard to call. Per germline, CDR1 SGDLS and CDR2 YYNGEE. V was clipped by 2 bases and J by 2 bases, with 10 bases between them. The CDR3 extends over 14 amino acids. This CDR3 is CASSVDWAQETQYF. CDR3 bases: TGTGCCAGCAGCGTGGATTGGGCACAAGAGACCCAGTACTTC.

Only a few counts were recorded for this clonotype. V gene TRBV7-2 combines with J gene TRBJ2-1; TRBD1 matches 10 bases. In germline, CDR1 is SGHTA, CDR2 FQGNSA. This CDR3 region has 16 residues. With V trimmed by 4 bases and J by 7 bases, 10 bases remained unmatched. This CDR3 is CASSSNRWTGGNEQFF. The CDR3 region has the DNA TGTGCCAGCAGCTCCAACCGCTGGACAGGGGGTAATGAGCAGTTCTTC.

This clonotype has a count of ten or more. The genes are TRBV29-1 and TRBJ2-7; TRBD2 agrees at 8 bases. V lost 4 bases and J lost 9; bases outside the gene matches: 11. This CDR3 has 13 amino acids. From germline, CDR1 is SQVTM and CDR2 ANQGSEA. The DNA for the CDR3 is TGCAGCGTTGCTACTAGCGGAGCAAGGGGGCAGTACTTC. Protein: CSVATSGARGQYF.

This rearrangement joins TRBV29-1 to TRBJ2-7; no definite D call. There are 12 residues in the CDR3. Germline CDR1 reads SQVTM; CDR2 reads ANQGSEA. V shed 4 bases and J shed 3 bases, with 10 bases lying between them. The DNA for the CDR3 is TGCAGCGTTGTTCTGGGGTTCTACGAGCAGTACTTC. This sequence encodes CSVVLGFYEQYF.

This clonotype was seen many times. This chain links TRBV7-9 with TRBJ2-1; the match to TRBD2 covers 11 bases. The length of the CDR3 is 16 residues. Germline V gives CDR1 SEHNR, CDR2 FQNEAQ (reference sequence). J lost 8 bases, V lost 1 base, and 7 bases had no gene match. CDR3: CASSLGEIAGGDEQFF. In DNA form, the CDR3 reads TGTGCCAGCAGCTTAGGAGAAATAGCGGGAGGGGATGAGCAGTTCTTC.

The chain couples TRBV24-1 to TRBJ2-2; TRBD2 matches 8 bases. The CDR3 totals 15 residues. CDR1 and CDR2 (germline): KGHDR, SFDVKD. V was pared by 4 bases and J by 6 bases, with 6 bases of the junction left unmatched. The DNA of the CDR3 is TGTGCCACCAGTGACCCAGCGGGAGAAGCCGGGGAGCTGTTTTTT. Translating gives CATSDPAGEAGELFF.

This clonotype was counted a few times. The chain has TRBV27 and TRBJ2-3; TRBD2 might be the D (6 bases). Trimming removed 0 bases from V and 1 base from J, with 17 bases in between. The CDR3 spans 18 residues. Germline lookup yields CDR1 MNHEY and CDR2 SMNVEV (reference sequence). In DNA form, the CDR3 reads TGTGCCAGCAGTTTATCTGGGGAGGCTAGCCAACGCACAGATACGCAGTATTTT. As protein: CASSLSGEASQRTDTQYF.

The chain has TRBV28 and TRBJ2-3; D is possibly TRBD1 (6 bases). V dropped 2 bases and J dropped 2 bases, with 17 bases sitting between them. Germline-derived CDR1 and CDR2 are MDHEN and SYDVKM. This CDR3 is 17 amino acids long. The CDR3 is CASSLGTRISNTDTQYF. CDR3 bases: TGTGCCAGCAGTTTAGGGACACGCATTTCCAACACAGATACGCAGTATTTT.

This clonotype has a count of ten or more. An end of the junction does not agree with germline; a read error may underlie this. CDR3 protein: CASSLAGGYSYEQYF. The CDR3 DNA follows: TGTGCCAGCAGCCTAGCGGGAGGGTACTCCTACGAGCAGTACTTC. The J gene is TRBJ2-7, the V gene TRBV7-2; 12 bases agree with TRBD2. Germline loops: CDR1 SGHTA, CDR2 FQGNSA. CDR3 size: 15 residues. The whole variable domain, filled in from reference TRBV7-2 and TRBJ2-7, reads GAGVSQSPSNKVTEKGKDVELRCDPISGHTALYWYRQSLGQGLEFLIYFQGNSAPDKSGLPSDRFSAERTGGSVSTLTIQRTQQEDSAVYLCASSLAGGYSYEQYFGPGTRLTVT.

This chain connects TRBV7-2 to TRBJ2-1, with unresolved D. The CDR3 is 12 residues long. Trimming left V 5 bases short and J 13 bases short, with 15 bases between. Germline CDR1 and CDR2: SGHTA and FQGNSA. As DNA, the CDR3 is TGTGCCAGCAGCCAGATGGGCCGTGACCAGTTCTTC. Translation: CASSQMGRDQFF.

V usage is TRBV15 and J usage is TRBJ2-7, with D possibly being TRBD2 (6 bases). This CDR3 has 11 amino acids. V lost 6 bases, J lost 9 bases, and 12 bases lay in between. Germline CDR1 and CDR2: LNHNV and YYDKDF (reference sequence). The CDR3 loop is CATRAGRLQYF. Written as DNA, the CDR3 is TGTGCCACCAGGGCGGGGCGTTTGCAGTACTTC.

The chain uses TRBV3-1 and TRBJ1-1; TRBD1 is a possible D gene (6 bases). CDR1 LGHDT and CDR2 YNNKEL come from the germline V gene (reference sequence). V lost 3 bases and J 11 bases, leaving 13 bases between the germline ends. The CDR3 consists of 12 residues. CDR3 sequence: CASSQEQGGAFF. CDR3 DNA: TGTGCCAGCAGCCAGGAACAGGGAGGGGCTTTCTTT. Drawing the rest from reference TRBV3-1 and TRBJ1-1, the complete variable domain is DTAVSQTPKYLVTQMGNDKSIKCEQNLGHDTMYWYKQDSKKFLKIMFSYNNKELIINETVPNRFSPKSPDKAHLNLHINSLELGDSAVYFCASSQEQGGAFFGQGTRLTVV.

A few counts support this clonotype. This sequence joins TRBV10-3 and TRBJ1-1; D possibly corresponds to TRBD1 (5 bases). V was shortened by 3 bases and J by 10 bases, with 15 bases between the two germline ends. Germline V gene lookup returns CDR1 ENHRY and CDR2 SYGVKD. There are 13 residues in the CDR3. CDR3 sequence reads: CAISDVKGRGAFF. The CDR3, as DNA: TGTGCCATCAGTGACGTGAAGGGGCGAGGAGCTTTCTTT.

This clonotype was picked up many times. This rearrangement joins TRBV9 to TRBJ2-3, with 9 bases lining up with TRBD1. From germline, CDR1 is SGDLS and CDR2 YYNGEE. Losses at the gene ends were 4 bases for V and 4 bases for J; bases not matched to a gene: 7. The CDR3 runs 15 residues. The CDR3, as DNA: TGTGCCAGCAGCATTTACAGGGGGCGCGCAGATACGCAGTATTTT. It codes for CASSIYRGRADTQYF.

This clonotype came up many times. This chain uses TRBV29-1 with TRBJ2-5, with TRBD1 as a possible D gene (6 bases). The germline V gene encodes CDR1 SQVTM and CDR2 ANQGSEA. The CDR3 runs 12 residues. V lost 7 bases and J 5 bases, leaving 14 bases between the germline ends. In DNA, the CDR3 is TGCAGCGGGGGGCATGGCCTTGAGACCCAGTACTTC. This encodes CSGGHGLETQYF.

In its sample, this clonotype was seen many times. The chain employs TRBV20-1 and TRBJ1-6; tentatively, D is TRBD1 (5 bases). In germline, CDR1 is DFQATT, CDR2 SNEGSKA (reference sequence). V lost 0 bases to trimming and J lost 6 bases, with 9 bases between them. This CDR3 contains 14 residues. The CDR3 region has the DNA TGCAGTGCTAGAGATGGGGCGGTTAATTCACCCCTCCACTTT. Translation gives CSARDGAVNSPLHF.

This clonotype was found a few times. The chain uses TRBV7-3 and TRBJ2-2; 9 nucleotides line up with TRBD1. Per the germline V gene, CDR1 is SGHTA and CDR2 is FQGTGA. The CDR3 is made up of 15 amino acids. After removal of 5 bases from V and 7 bases from J, the junction contained 8 bases not matched to a gene. In DNA, the CDR3 is TGTGCCAGCAGCACCCGGACAGGGGAGCACGGGGAGCTGTTTTTT. Its protein is CASSTRTGEHGELFF.

The V call is TRBV12-3 or TRBV12-4, the J call TRBJ2-7; D gene uncertain. This CDR3 has 15 amino acids. V lost 3 bases and J 1 base, leaving 13 bases between the germline ends. The CDR3: CASSFFGSGSYEQYF. Here the CDR3 DNA reads TGTGCCAGCAGTTTCTTCGGTTCAGGTTCCTACGAGCAGTACTTC.

This clonotype appeared a few times. The chain carries TRBV4-2 and TRBJ2-1; 11 positions agree with TRBD2. Germline V CDR1 and CDR2: LGHNA, YNFKEQ. V dropped 0 bases and J dropped 2; count of bases not matched to a gene: 3. The length of the CDR3 is 17 residues. The CDR3 reads CASSQDPGLAAYNEQFF. The CDR3 DNA reads TGTGCCAGCAGCCAAGATCCGGGACTAGCGGCCTACAATGAGCAGTTCTTC.

The genes are TRBV5-5 and TRBJ1-3; D is possibly TRBD1 (5 bases). The CDR3 has 15 residues. Germline V gives CDR1 SGHKS, CDR2 YYEKEE (reference sequence). Trimming shortened V by 0 bases and J by 3 bases, and 10 bases separated the two germline ends. This chain's CDR3 is CASSLEGTGGNTIYF. DNA for the CDR3: TGTGCCAGCAGCTTGGAAGGGACCGGTGGAAACACCATATATTTT.

The genes are TRBV6-5 and TRBJ2-5, with 7 positions matching TRBD2. Germline loops: CDR1 MNHEY, CDR2 SVGAGI. V shed 2 bases, J shed 5 bases, and the junction held 11 bases outside the gene matches. The CDR3 covers 16 residues. The CDR3 DNA is TGTGCCAGCAGTTACGCCACCGGGGGAGGGGAGGAGACCCAGTACTTC. Translated, it gives CASSYATGGGEETQYF.